This T cell receptor (beta chain) was obtained from a study of graft-versus-host responses after intestinal transplantation. Study-wide background: Tacrolimus plus steroids were given to all recipients for around three years, preceded by anti-thymocyte globulin induction.

A single count supports this clone. Antigen: not known. CDR1 is MGHRA, CDR2 YSYEKL, per germline. J lost 7 bases, V lost 3 bases, and 6 bases had no gene match. The CDR3 extends over 13 amino acids. Produced via immunoSEQ multiplex PCR; TCRdb's table is partial and in-frame only. The sample consists of more than 80,000 clones, roughly nine tenths of them appearing once. The V and J genes are TRBV4-1 and TRBJ2-7, with 7 bases matching TRBD1. The input for sequencing was unstimulated CD4+ T cells sorted from spleen or lymph node cells, taken before transplant. The clonotype was recovered from a human donor who was the organ donor for an intestinal transplant. The CDR3 bases are TGCGCCAGCAGCCACCCGACAGGGACAGAGCAGTACTTC. Protein product: CASSHPTGTEQYF.